The clone carrying this T cell receptor (beta chain) has only one observation. The antigen is not known. V shed 2 bases, J shed 6 bases, and the junction held 2 bases outside the gene matches. The CDR3 totals 13 residues. Germline CDR1 MDHEN, CDR2 SYDVKM. Profiled with immunoSEQ multiplex PCR; TCRdb holds only in-frame clones, not every one. The table lists some 1,100,000 clones, about 80% of them singletons, with 0.52% in the top ten. The sample comes from a study of shared clonotypes between healthy human individuals. Findings and limits, study-wide: A generally larger estimated richness was seen in naive subsets than in memory subsets.

Into CD45RA+ naive and CD45RA-negative memory subsets, the CD4+ cells were split. The source is a young man in good health. Some clones in this sample may be carry-over from other donors' samples. The sample comprised memory CD4+ T cells from PBMCs. Subset defined: CD45RA-negative fraction. This chain connects TRBV28 to TRBJ2-7, with 9 bases identical to TRBD1. Written as DNA, the CDR3 is TGTGCCAGCAGTTTAAACAGGGGGCTCGAGCAGTACTTC. Translation gives CASSLNRGLEQYF.